Listed below are T cell receptor beta chains from one sample, sequenced in a study of blood T cell repertoires in COVID-19. The table came from immunoSEQ multiplex PCR; TCRdb's copy has only in-frame clones and leaves some out. Counted here are tens of thousands of clones, roughly 89% occurring once; the ten biggest clones make up about 2%. The specimen sequenced was peripheral blood. The receptors come from a man between 45 and 60 years old with acute or convalescent COVID-19. Each CDR3 is given with its conserved first and last residue. D genes are given only for firm matches.

D | V | CDR3
. | TRBV4-1 | CASSQEQTRRGHEQYF
. | TRBV5-1 | CASSLGGGDYGYTF
. | TRBV6-5 | CASRTPGSYGELFF
TRBD1 | TRBV11-2 | CASSRSDRGIYNEQFF
. | TRBV9 | CASSPRASPGTGELFF
TRBD1 | TRBV6-6 | CASSAGGTGNTIYF
. | TRBV9 | CASSVSGYFGQPQHF
. | TRBV6-2/TRBV6-3 | CASSYGGLSSYEQYF
. | TRBV29-1 | CSVGDTAEAFF
. | TRBV6-2/TRBV6-3 | CASSYSIVAGKLLGQPQHF
. | TRBV6-6 | CASSYGGDSLRSPLHF
. | TRBV4-3 | CASSQGRQGPNYGYTF
. | TRBV28 | CASSFQSNYGYTF
. | TRBV29-1 | CSVEDFPSVHSYNEQFF
. | TRBV11-1 | CASSLTANSGNTIYF
TRBD2 | TRBV10-3 | CAISESGDYSYNEQFF
. | TRBV7-3 | CASSLVSTDTQYF
. | TRBV2 | CASTTGSTDTQYF
. | TRBV6-5 | CASSRQTEGGYEQYF
. | TRBV6-2/TRBV6-3 | CASTPGGLNATQYF
. | TRBV5-5 | CASSLVRGSEQFF
TRBD1 | TRBV7-9 | CASSLVAGGADTQYF
TRBD1 | TRBV7-9 | CASSSSLNRGSTGELFF
. | TRBV9 | CASSSGGGHPVNEQFF
TRBD1 | TRBV7-9 | CASRTDRGRVNEQFF
TRBD1 | TRBV14 | CASSQEGGRGPLHF
TRBD2 | TRBV5-6 | CASSLAGTSGRVTDTQYF
TRBD2 | TRBV11-2 | CASSSGGPSIDTQYF
TRBD2 | TRBV28 | CASSRTGGASNEQYF
. | TRBV24-1 | CATTGGTNTGELFF
. | TRBV11-2 | CASSLGVEQGAFF
TRBD1 | TRBV9 | CASSETGGGQPQHF
. | TRBV6-5 | CAIADTEAFF
TRBD2 | TRBV2 | CASSEASGFSYNEQFF